The 13 T cell receptor beta chains presented below share a single source sample, sequenced in a study of T cell responses to AZD1222 COVID-19 vaccine. TCRdb's table, derived via immunoSEQ multiplex PCR, lists solely in-frame clones and lacks some. The sample has tens of thousands of clones; around four fifths are singletons. Specimen: peripheral blood, collected on day 0 of AZD1222 vaccination. The receptors come from an adult in good health.

This clone has just a few counts. The gene calls are TRBV6-1 and TRBJ1-2; TRBD1 is a possible D gene (6 bases). The CDR3 is 14 residues long. V dropped 0 bases and J dropped 6 bases, with 11 bases sitting between them. Germline CDR1 is MNHNS and CDR2 is SASEGT. The CDR3 coding sequence is TGTGCCAGCAGTGAAGCAGGGGGGTGGGATGGCTACACCTTC. Encoded protein: CASSEAGGWDGYTF.

This clone was detected only a few times. The chain is built from TRBV11-2 and TRBJ2-3; 9 nucleotides agree with TRBD2. J lost 6 bases, V lost 4 bases, and 8 bases had no gene match. This CDR3 contains 15 residues. The germline gives CDR1 SGHAT, CDR2 FQNNGV. Here the CDR3 reads CASSSLAGPRDTQYF. In DNA form, the CDR3 reads TGTGCCAGCAGCTCACTAGCGGGCCCTCGGGATACGCAGTATTTT.

V is TRBV10-1 and J is TRBJ1-2, with D unclear. The germline V gene encodes CDR1 WNHNN and CDR2 SYGVQD (reference sequence). V lost 8 bases and J lost 3, with 7 bases in between. The CDR3 covers 11 residues. The CDR3, as DNA: TGCGCCAGCCAAGACTACTATGGCTACACCTTC. Translating it yields CASQDYYGYTF.

Worth noting for this clone: Other DNA sequences in the sample encode the same CDR3. V and J are TRBV7-2 and TRBJ2-1, with unresolved D. Germline CDR1 reads SGHTA; CDR2 reads FQGNSA. The V end lost 1 base, the J end lost 8 bases, and 9 bases lay between the germline ends. CDR3 length: 13 amino acids. The CDR3 region is CASSLVRRDEQFF. The CDR3 nucleotides read TGTGCCAGCAGCTTAGTGAGAAGGGATGAGCAGTTCTTC.

The chain joins TRBV5-6 to TRBJ1-3, with a tentative D call TRBD1 (5 bases). The germline V gene has CDR1 SGHDT and CDR2 YYEEEE. Trimming removed 0 bases at V and 0 bases at J, with 7 bases between. The CDR3 loop spans 15 amino acids. CDR3 DNA: TGTGCCAGCAGCTTGGCGGGGGGCTCTGGAAACACCATATATTTT. It codes for CASSLAGGSGNTIYF.

The chain couples TRBV4-3 to TRBJ1-2, with TRBD1 identical over 8 bases. The J segment lost 4 bases and the V segment lost 0 bases, leaving 10 bases of the junction unmatched. CDR3 length equals 17 residues. CDR1 LGHNA and CDR2 YSLEER come from the germline V gene. In DNA form, the CDR3 reads TGCGCCAGCAGCCAAGATGCGGCAGGGGGCCTGTTCTATGGCTACACCTTC. It yields the protein CASSQDAAGGLFYGYTF.

The rearrangement uses TRBV28 and TRBJ2-1, with TRBD2 identical over 11 bases. The CDR3 runs to 14 residues. V shed 2 bases and J 12 bases; nucleotides not matched to a gene: 6. Looked up from germline, CDR1 is MDHEN and CDR2 is SYDVKM. CDR3 sequence reads: CASSLLSGRAGQFF. The CDR3 DNA reads as TGTGCCAGCAGTTTACTTAGCGGGAGGGCCGGGCAGTTCTTC.

The chain combines TRBV9 with TRBJ2-3; TRBD2 aligns across 13 bases. Germline assignment: CDR1 SGDLS and CDR2 YYNGEE. After removal of 3 bases from V and 2 bases from J, the junction contained 3 bases not matched to a gene. The CDR3 is 16 residues long. The CDR3 spells CASSGTSGGTTDTQYF. In DNA, the CDR3 is TGTGCCAGCAGCGGGACTAGCGGGGGAACCACAGATACGCAGTATTTT.

This clone came up once. This rearrangement joins TRBV5-5 to TRBJ2-7; tentative D call: TRBD1 (6 bases). This CDR3 is 13 amino acids long. Trimming stripped 1 base from V and 6 bases from J, with 11 bases between. CDR1 and CDR2 from the germline V gene are SGHKS and YYEKEE (reference sequence). CDR3 sequence (DNA): TGTGCCAGCAGCTTGTACAGGGAAAGCGAGCAGTACTTC. Translation gives CASSLYRESEQYF.

Comment on this clone: At one boundary the junction diverges from the germline segment, which might be a read error. The chain recombines TRBV5-1 with TRBJ2-1; D gene unclear. In germline, CDR1 is SGHRS, CDR2 YFSETQ. This CDR3 contains 11 residues. The CDR3 protein is CASSLDRIWLF. Written as DNA, the CDR3 is TGCGCCAGCAGCTTGGACCGCATTTGGCTCTTC.

This clone was counted only a few times. The chain links TRBV5-1 to TRBJ1-2; D call uncertain. Germline V gene lookup returns CDR1 SGHRS and CDR2 YFSETQ. The CDR3 consists of 15 residues. Between the trimmed V and J ends, which lost 0 bases and 2 bases, there was a span of 11 bases. The CDR3: CASSLGRGLNYGYTF. In DNA form, the CDR3 reads TGCGCCAGCAGCTTGGGGCGAGGTTTAAACTATGGCTACACCTTC.

The chain is built from TRBV19 and TRBJ2-4; 9 bases are shared with TRBD2. The CDR3 sequence is 13 residues long. Germline assignment: CDR1 LNHDA and CDR2 SQIVND (reference sequence). V shed 10 bases, J shed 5 bases, and the junction held 6 bases outside the gene matches. The CDR3, as DNA: TGTGCCACCCGCGGGAGGGGCGAAAACATTCAGTACTTC. Translation gives CATRGRGENIQYF.

The V call is TRBV19, the J call TRBJ1-1; D might be TRBD1 (5 bases). The ends were cut back, 3 bases at V and 5 bases at J, with 10 bases in the middle. The germline V gene has CDR1 LNHDA and CDR2 SQIVND (reference sequence). The CDR3 sequence is 13 residues long. The CDR3 here is CASSMWGRTEAFF. The CDR3 DNA reads TGTGCCAGTAGTATGTGGGGGAGGACTGAAGCTTTCTTT.